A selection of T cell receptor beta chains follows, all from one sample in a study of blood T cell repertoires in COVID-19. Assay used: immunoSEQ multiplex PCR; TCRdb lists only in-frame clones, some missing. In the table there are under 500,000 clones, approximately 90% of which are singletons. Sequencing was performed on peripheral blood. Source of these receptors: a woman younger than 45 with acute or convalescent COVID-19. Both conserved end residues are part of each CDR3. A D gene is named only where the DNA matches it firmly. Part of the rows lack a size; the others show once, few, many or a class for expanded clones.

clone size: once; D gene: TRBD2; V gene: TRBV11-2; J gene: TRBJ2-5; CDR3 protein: CASSSTSGGPGETQYF; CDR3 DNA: TGTGCCAGCAGCTCGACTAGCGGGGGGCCGGGAGAGACCCAGTACTTC
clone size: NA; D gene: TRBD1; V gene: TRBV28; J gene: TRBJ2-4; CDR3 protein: CASSLLRTGENIQYF; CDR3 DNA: TGTGCCAGCAGTTTATTGCGGACAGGGGAAAACATTCAGTACTTC
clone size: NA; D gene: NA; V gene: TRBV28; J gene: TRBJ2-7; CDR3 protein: CASSLSLVPYEQYF; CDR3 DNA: TGTGCCAGCAGTTTAAGTTTAGTCCCCTACGAGCAGTACTTC
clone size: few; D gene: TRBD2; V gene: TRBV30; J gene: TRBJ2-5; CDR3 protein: CAWSGLAGGARETQYF; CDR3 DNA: TGTGCCTGGAGCGGGTTAGCGGGGGGGGCGAGGGAGACCCAGTACTTC
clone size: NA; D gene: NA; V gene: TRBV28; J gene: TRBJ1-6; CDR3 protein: CASSLVQGNSPLHF; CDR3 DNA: TGTGCCAGCAGTTTGGTACAGGGAAATTCACCCCTCCACTTT
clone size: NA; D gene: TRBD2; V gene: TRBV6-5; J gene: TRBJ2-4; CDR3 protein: CASSSGGVKNIQYF; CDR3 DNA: TGTGCCAGCAGTAGCGGGGGAGTCAAAAACATTCAGTACTTC
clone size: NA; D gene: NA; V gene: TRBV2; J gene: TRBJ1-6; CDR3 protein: CASRADSSSYNSPLHF; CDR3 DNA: TGTGCCAGCAGGGCCGACTCCAGCTCCTATAATTCACCCCTCCACTTT
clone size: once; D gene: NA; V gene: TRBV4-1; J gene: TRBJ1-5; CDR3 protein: CASSQVVLQASNQPQHF; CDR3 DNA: TGCGCCAGCAGCCAAGTGGTCTTACAGGCTAGCAATCAGCCCCAGCATTTT
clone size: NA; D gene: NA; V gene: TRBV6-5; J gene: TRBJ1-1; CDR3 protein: CASSPTRTGAEAFF; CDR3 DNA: TGTGCCAGCAGTCCGACCCGAACGGGGGCTGAAGCTTTCTTT
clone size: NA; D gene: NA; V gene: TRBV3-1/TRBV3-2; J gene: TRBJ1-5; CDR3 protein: CASSQLNQPQHF; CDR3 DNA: TGTGCCAGCAGCCAGCTAAATCAGCCCCAGCATTTT
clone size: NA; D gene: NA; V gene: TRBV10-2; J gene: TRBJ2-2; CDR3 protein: CAGRDTYVGELFF; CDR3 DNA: TGCGCCGGTCGGGACACCTACGTTGGGGAGCTGTTTTTT
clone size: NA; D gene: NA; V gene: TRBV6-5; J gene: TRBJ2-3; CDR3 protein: CASIELGLAQYF; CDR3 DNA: TGTGCCAGCATAGAACTAGGGTTGGCGCAGTATTTT
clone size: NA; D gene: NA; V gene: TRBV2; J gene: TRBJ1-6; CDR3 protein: CASSGQGTNSPLHF; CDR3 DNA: TGTGCCAGCAGTGGTCAGGGGACGAACTCACCCCTCCACTTT
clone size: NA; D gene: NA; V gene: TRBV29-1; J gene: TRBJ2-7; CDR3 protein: CSVELDRPPSYEQYF; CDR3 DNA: TGCAGCGTAGAACTCGACAGGCCTCCATCCTACGAGCAGTACTTC
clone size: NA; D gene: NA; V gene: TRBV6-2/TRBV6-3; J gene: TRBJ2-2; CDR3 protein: CASSFPRGVVGATGELFF; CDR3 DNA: TGTGCCAGCAGTTTTCCCAGGGGAGTTGTGGGGGCCACCGGGGAGCTGTTTTTT
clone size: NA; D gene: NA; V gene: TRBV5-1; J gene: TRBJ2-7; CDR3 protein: CASSSRGNSYEQYF; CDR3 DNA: TGCGCCAGCAGCTCCAGGGGAAACTCCTACGAGCAGTACTTC
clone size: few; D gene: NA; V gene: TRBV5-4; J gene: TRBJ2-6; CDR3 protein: CASSLIASGANVLTF; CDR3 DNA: TGTGCCAGCAGCTTAATAGCCTCTGGGGCCAACGTCCTGACTTTC
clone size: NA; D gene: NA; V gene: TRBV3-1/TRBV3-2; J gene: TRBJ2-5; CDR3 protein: CASSQEYGEETQYF; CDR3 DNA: TGTGCCAGCAGCCAAGAGTATGGAGAGGAGACCCAGTACTTC
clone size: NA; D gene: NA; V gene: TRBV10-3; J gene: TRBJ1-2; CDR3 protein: CAISARQNSYGYTF; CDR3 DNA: TGTGCCATCAGCGCGAGACAGAACTCCTATGGCTACACCTTC
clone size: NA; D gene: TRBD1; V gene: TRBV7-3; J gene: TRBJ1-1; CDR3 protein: CASSPFVDRGWFSFAEAFF; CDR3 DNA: TGTGCCAGCAGCCCCTTTGTGGACAGGGGTTGGTTTTCGTTCGCTGAAGCTTTCTTT
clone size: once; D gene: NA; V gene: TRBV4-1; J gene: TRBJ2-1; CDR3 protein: CASTNHGPENEQFF; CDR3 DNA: TGCGCCAGCACTAACCATGGGCCCGAAAATGAGCAGTTCTTC
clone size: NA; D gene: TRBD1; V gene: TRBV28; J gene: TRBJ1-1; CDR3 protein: CASSKDRGAEAFF; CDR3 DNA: TGTGCCAGCAGTAAAGACAGGGGCGCTGAAGCTTTCTTT
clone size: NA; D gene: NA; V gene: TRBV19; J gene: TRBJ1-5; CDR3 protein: CASSHHRNQPQHF; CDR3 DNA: TGTGCCAGTAGTCATCATCGGAATCAGCCCCAGCATTTT
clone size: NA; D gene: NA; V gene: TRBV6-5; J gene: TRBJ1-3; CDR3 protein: CASSYSVRSSGNTIYF; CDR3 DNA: TGTGCCAGCAGTTACTCCGTTCGGAGCTCTGGAAACACCATATATTTT
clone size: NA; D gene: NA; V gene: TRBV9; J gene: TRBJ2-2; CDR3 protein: CASNPAGRGELFF; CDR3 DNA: TGTGCCAGCAACCCCGCGGGGAGAGGGGAGCTGTTTTTT
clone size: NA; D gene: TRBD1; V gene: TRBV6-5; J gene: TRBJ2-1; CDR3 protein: CASSSRQGPYNEQFF; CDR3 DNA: TGTGCCAGCAGTAGCCGACAGGGCCCCTACAATGAGCAGTTCTTC
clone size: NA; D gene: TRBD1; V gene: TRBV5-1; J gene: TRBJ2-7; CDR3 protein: CASSTGQSSYEQYF; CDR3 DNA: TGCGCCAGCAGCACGGGACAGAGCTCCTACGAGCAGTACTTC